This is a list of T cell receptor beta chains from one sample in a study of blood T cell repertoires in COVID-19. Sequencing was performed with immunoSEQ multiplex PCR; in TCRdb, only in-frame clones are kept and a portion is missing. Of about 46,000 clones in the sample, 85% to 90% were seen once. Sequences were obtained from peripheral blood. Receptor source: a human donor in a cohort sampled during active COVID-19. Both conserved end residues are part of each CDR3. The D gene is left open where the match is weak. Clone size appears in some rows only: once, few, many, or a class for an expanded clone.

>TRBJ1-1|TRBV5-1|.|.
CASSLGGVNTEAFF
TGCGCCAGCAGCTTGGGCGGGGTCAACACTGAAGCTTTCTTT
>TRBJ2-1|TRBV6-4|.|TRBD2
CASSDSGGGAYNEQFF
TGTGCCAGCAGTGACTCGGGGGGGGGAGCCTACAATGAGCAGTTCTTC
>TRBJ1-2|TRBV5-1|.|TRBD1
CASSPTGTGHGYTF
TGCGCCAGCAGCCCTACCGGGACAGGGCATGGCTACACCTTC
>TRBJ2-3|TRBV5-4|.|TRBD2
CASSLNPLAASTDTQYF
TGTGCCAGCAGCCTCAACCCACTAGCGGCTAGCACAGATACGCAGTATTTT
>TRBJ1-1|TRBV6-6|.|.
CASSLSAEAFF
TGTGCCAGCAGTCTCTCCGCTGAAGCTTTCTTT
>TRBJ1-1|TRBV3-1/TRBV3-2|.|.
CASSNLQGYTEAFF
TGTGCCAGCAGCAACCTACAGGGTTACACTGAAGCTTTCTTT
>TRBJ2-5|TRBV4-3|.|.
CASSQEAIAGLGETQYF
TGCGCCAGCAGCCAAGAAGCGATCGCAGGGTTGGGAGAGACCCAGTACTTC
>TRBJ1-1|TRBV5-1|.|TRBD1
CASSLDRGNTEAFF
TGCGCCAGCAGCTTGGACAGGGGGAACACTGAAGCTTTCTTT
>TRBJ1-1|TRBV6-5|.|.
CASSSKRDTEAFF
TGTGCCAGCAGTTCAAAACGAGACACTGAAGCTTTCTTT
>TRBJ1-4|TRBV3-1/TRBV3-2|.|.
CASPGGDEKLFF
TGTGCCAGCCCGGGGGGGGATGAAAAACTGTTTTTT
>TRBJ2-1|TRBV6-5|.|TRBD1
CASPHGTGNPDEQFF
TGTGCCAGCCCCCATGGGACAGGCAATCCCGATGAGCAGTTCTTC
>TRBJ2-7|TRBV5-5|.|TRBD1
CASSLHRGAYEQYF
TGTGCCAGCAGCTTGCACAGGGGAGCCTACGAGCAGTACTTC
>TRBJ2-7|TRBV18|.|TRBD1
CASSSKTGYEQYF
TGTGCCAGCTCATCAAAGACAGGGTACGAGCAGTACTTC
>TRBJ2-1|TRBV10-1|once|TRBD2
CASSLSGTYNEQFF
TGCGCCAGCAGCCTCAGCGGGACTTACAATGAGCAGTTCTTC
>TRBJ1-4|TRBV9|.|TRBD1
CASSTGDGNEKLFF
TGTGCCAGCAGTACAGGGGACGGTAATGAAAAACTGTTTTTT
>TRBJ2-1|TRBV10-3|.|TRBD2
CAIRGTSGAGEQFF
TGTGCCATCAGGGGGACTAGCGGGGCAGGGGAGCAGTTCTTC
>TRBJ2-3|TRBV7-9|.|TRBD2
CASSSSTSGSTDTQYF
TGTGCCAGCAGTTCGTCGACTAGCGGGAGCACAGATACGCAGTATTTT
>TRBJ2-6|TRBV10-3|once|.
CAISETGTSGANVLTF
TGTGCCATCAGTGAGACAGGGACCTCTGGGGCCAACGTCCTGACTTTC
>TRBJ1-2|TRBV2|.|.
CASSELAGVDYGYTF
TGTGCCAGCAGTGAGCTCGCAGGGGTCGACTATGGCTACACCTTC
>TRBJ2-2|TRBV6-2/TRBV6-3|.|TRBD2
CASSYGAGRATGELFF
TGTGCCAGCAGTTACGGGGCAGGGAGGGCCACCGGGGAGCTGTTTTTT
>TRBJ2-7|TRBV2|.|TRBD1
CASSEELGQGRYEQYF
TGTGCCAGCAGTGAAGAACTAGGACAGGGGAGGTACGAGCAGTACTTC
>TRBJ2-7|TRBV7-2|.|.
CASSEPGKHPREQYF
TGTGCCAGCAGCGAACCCGGGAAGCACCCCCGCGAGCAGTACTTC
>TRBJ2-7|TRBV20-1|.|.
CSASRAGTYEQYF
TGCAGTGCTAGTCGGGCAGGGACCTACGAGCAGTACTTC
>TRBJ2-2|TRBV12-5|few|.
CASGLSTGELFF
TGTGCTAGTGGTCTGAGCACCGGGGAGCTGTTTTTT
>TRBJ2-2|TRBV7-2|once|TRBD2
CASSGRGGPNTGELFF
TGTGCCAGCAGCGGGCGCGGGGGGCCTAACACCGGGGAGCTGTTTTTT
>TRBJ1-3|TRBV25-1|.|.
CASTPGGNTIYF
TGTGCCAGCACCCCGGGGGGAAACACCATATATTTT
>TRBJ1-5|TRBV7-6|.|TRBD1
CASSLTTGEAQPQHF
TGTGCCAGCAGCTTAACCACAGGGGAGGCTCAGCCCCAGCATTTT
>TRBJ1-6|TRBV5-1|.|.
CASSLEGQGQSPLHF
TGCGCCAGCAGCTTGGAGGGGCAGGGGCAATCACCCCTCCACTTT
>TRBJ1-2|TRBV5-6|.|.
CASSLRVDGYTF
TGTGCCAGCAGCTTGCGGGTAGATGGCTACACCTTC
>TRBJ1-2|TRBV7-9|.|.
CASSFVQGSGYGYTF
TGTGCCAGCAGCTTCGTTCAGGGCTCGGGTTATGGCTACACCTTC
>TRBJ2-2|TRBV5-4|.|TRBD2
CASSSGTSGRTTGELFF
TGTGCCAGCAGCTCAGGGACTAGCGGGAGAACCACCGGGGAGCTGTTTTTT
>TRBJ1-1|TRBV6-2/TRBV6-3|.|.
CASSVGLNTEAFF
TGTGCCAGCAGCGTCGGTTTGAACACTGAAGCTTTCTTT
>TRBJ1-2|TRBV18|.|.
CASSPAQAGEFYGYTF
TGTGCCAGCTCACCCGCCCAGGCAGGGGAATTCTATGGCTACACCTTC
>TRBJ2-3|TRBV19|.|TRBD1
CASSIDRGQGTDTQYF
TGTGCCAGTAGTATAGATCGCGGACAGGGCACAGATACGCAGTATTTT
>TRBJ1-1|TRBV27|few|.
CATSLSMNTEAFF
TGTGCCACGTCTCTATCTATGAACACTGAAGCTTTCTTT
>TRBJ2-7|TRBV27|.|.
CASSLTGTYEQYF
TGTGCCAGCAGTTTGACAGGTACCTACGAGCAGTACTTC
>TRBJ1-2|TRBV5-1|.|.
CASSLVQGSYGYTF
TGCGCCAGCAGCTTGGTGCAAGGGAGCTATGGCTACACCTTC
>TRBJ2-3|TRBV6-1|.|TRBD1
CASGEDYRGPPTDTQYF
TGTGCCAGCGGAGAAGATTACAGGGGCCCTCCCACAGATACGCAGTATTTT
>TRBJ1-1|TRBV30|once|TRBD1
CAWSPGTGPLFEAFF
TGTGCCTGGAGTCCCGGGACAGGACCACTTTTTGAAGCTTTCTTT
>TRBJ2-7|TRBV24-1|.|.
CATSDPRAREQYF
TGTGCCACCAGTGACCCGAGGGCTCGAGAGCAGTACTTC
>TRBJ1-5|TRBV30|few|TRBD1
CAWSRRTGGALQPQHF
TGTGCCTGGAGCCGTCGGACAGGGGGCGCCCTACAGCCCCAGCATTTT
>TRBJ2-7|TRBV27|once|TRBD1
CASSPGTGGYEQYF
TGTGCCAGCAGCCCGGGGACAGGGGGCTACGAGCAGTACTTC
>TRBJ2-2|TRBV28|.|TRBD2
CASSLWASGTGELFF
TGTGCCAGCAGTTTATGGGCTAGCGGCACCGGGGAGCTGTTTTTT
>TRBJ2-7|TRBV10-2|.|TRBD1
CASSESKDRGRYEQYF
TGCGCCAGCAGTGAGTCGAAGGACAGGGGGCGTTACGAGCAGTACTTC
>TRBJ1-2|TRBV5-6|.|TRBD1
CASSPGTGRDYGYTF
TGTGCCAGCAGCCCAGGGACAGGGCGGGACTATGGCTACACCTTC
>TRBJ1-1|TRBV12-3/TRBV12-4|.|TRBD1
CASTTGGRTEAFF
TGTGCCAGCACCACAGGGGGCAGGACTGAAGCTTTCTTT
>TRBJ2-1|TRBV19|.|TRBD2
CASRLLAGGGNEQFF
TGTGCCAGTAGGCTACTAGCGGGAGGGGGCAATGAGCAGTTCTTC
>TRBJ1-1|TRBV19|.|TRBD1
CASRRTGGASPEAFF
TGTGCCAGTAGGCGAACAGGGGGCGCATCCCCTGAAGCTTTCTTT
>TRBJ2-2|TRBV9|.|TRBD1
CASSPGGLKAGELFF
TGTGCCAGCAGCCCAGGGGGCCTGAAGGCCGGGGAGCTGTTTTTT
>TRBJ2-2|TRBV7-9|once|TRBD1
CASSRTGVAGELFF
TGTGCCAGCAGCCGGACAGGGGTGGCCGGGGAGCTGTTTTTT
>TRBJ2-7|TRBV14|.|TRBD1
CASSPIDRDEQYF
TGTGCCAGCAGCCCAATTGACAGGGACGAGCAGTACTTC
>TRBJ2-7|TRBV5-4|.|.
CASSLGVGQGGQQYF
TGTGCCAGCAGCTTGGGCGTTGGTCAGGGGGGTCAGCAGTACTTC